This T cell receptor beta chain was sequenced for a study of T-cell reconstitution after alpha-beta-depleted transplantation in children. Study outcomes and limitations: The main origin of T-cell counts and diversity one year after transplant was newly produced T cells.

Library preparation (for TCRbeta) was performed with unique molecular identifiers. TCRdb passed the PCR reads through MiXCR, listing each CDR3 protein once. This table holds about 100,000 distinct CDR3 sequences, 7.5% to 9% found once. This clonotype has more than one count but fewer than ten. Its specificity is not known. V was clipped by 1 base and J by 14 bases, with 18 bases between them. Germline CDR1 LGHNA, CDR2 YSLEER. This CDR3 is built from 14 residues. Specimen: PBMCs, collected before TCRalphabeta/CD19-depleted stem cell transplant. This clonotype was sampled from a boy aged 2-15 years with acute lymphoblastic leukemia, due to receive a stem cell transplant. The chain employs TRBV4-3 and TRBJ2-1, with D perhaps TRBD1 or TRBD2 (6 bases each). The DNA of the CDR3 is TGCGCCAGCAGCCAAGGGGGGGCGGGTTGGAAGGAGTTCTTC. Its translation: CASSQGGAGWKEFF.